What follows describes a single TCR beta chain. Only in-frame clones appear in the TCRdb table, and some are missing; sequencing was by immunoSEQ multiplex PCR. Of some 2,000,000 clones listed, approximately 95% were seen once; the top ten hold about 0.13%. The V gene's germline CDR1 is SGHRS and CDR2 YFSETQ. With 0 bases removed from V and 8 bases from J, the gap between germline ends came to 11 bases. The CDR3 has 14 residues. This sample stems from a study of shared clonotypes between healthy human individuals. The V and J genes are TRBV5-1 and TRBJ2-2; no firm D call. The receptor's source is a man aged 18 to 30 in good health. The sequenced material came from naive CD4+ T cells sorted from blood. The subset was: CD45RA+ positively selected. In DNA form, the CDR3 reads TGCGCCAGCAGCTTGGGGATATCCTGGGGGGAGCTGTTTTTT. It specifies CASSLGISWGELFF. The full variable domain, its missing parts supplied by reference TRBV5-1 and TRBJ2-2, is KAGVTQTPRYLIKTRGQQVTLSCSPISGHRSVSWYQQTPGQGLQFLFEYFSETQRNKGNFPGRFSGRQFSNSRSEMNVSTLELGDSALYLCASSLGISWGELFFGEGSRLTVL.